This T cell receptor (beta chain) emerged from a study of response to subunit inactivated influenza vaccine. Findings and caveats of the study: Each seasonal influenza vaccination recruits few new T cells, the authors suggested.

The V end was cut by 2 bases, the J end by 0 bases, with 14 bases between. The CDR3 has 17 amino acids. Germline V gene data show CDR1 as MGHRA and CDR2 as YSYEKL. This clonotype has just a few counts. Antigen unknown. Each CDR3 protein gets one entry after TCRdb re-called the RT-PCR reads with MiXCR. Of fewer than 700,000 distinct CDR3 sequences listed, 10% to 15% are singletons. J is TRBJ2-1 and V is TRBV4-1, with D maybe TRBD2 (5 bases). This specimen was PBMCs from blood, taken 45 days after vaccination. The sequence came from a man over 45 who received an inactivated influenza vaccine. The CDR3 reads CASSQTLGLSSYNEQFF. The CDR3 DNA follows: TGCGCCAGCAGCCAAACACTAGGGCTCAGCTCCTACAATGAGCAGTTCTTC.